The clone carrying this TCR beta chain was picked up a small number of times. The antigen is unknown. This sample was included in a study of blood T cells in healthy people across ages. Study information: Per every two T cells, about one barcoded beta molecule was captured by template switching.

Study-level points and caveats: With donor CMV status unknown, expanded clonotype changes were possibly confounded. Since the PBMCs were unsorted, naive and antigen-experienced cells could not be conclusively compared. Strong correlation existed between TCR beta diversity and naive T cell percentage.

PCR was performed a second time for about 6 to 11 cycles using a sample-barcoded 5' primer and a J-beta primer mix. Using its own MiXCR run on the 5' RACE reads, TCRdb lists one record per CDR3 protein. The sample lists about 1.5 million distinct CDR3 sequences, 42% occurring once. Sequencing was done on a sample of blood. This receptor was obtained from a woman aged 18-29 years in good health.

The CDR3 region has the DNA TGTGCCACCAGTGATCGGCAGGTGGGGCATCATGAGCAGTTCTTC. Residues: CATSDRQVGHHEQFF. This rearrangement joins TRBV24-1 to TRBJ2-1, with TRBD1 as a possible D gene (5 bases). Germline lookup yields CDR1 KGHDR and CDR2 SFDVKD. V lost 3 bases and J 8 bases, leaving 16 bases between the germline ends. The CDR3 is made up of 15 amino acids.